This TCR beta chain is from a study of blood T cell repertoires in COVID-19. TCRdb keeps only in-frame clones here, not all; method: immunoSEQ multiplex PCR. The data hold around 140,000 clones, with 86% observed a single time. The sequenced sample consisted of PBMCs or T cells enriched from blood (not recorded which). The receptor was isolated from a man between 45 and 60 years old who had recovered from COVID-19.

CDR3 nucleotide sequence: TGTGCCAGCTCACCACCGGCTAGCGGGAGGACCCCCGGGGAGCTGTTTTTT. Protein: CASSPPASGRTPGELFF. The genes are TRBV18 and TRBJ2-2; 11 bases agree with TRBD2. Trimming at V came to 0 bases and at J to 6 bases, leaving 6 bases not matched to a gene. The CDR3 runs 17 residues. Germline V gene lookup returns CDR1 KGHSH and CDR2 LQKENI.